This entry describes one TCR beta chain. The junction and the germline gene differ at one end; a read error may be behind it. Germline CDR1 reads MNHEY; CDR2 reads SMNVEV (reference sequence). The CDR3 is made up of 14 amino acids. These data come from a study of blood T cell repertoires in COVID-19. Study context: Spain, Italy and the United States supplied samples that represented acute and convalescent COVID-19. PBMCs, B-cell-depleted T cells, or T cells provided the cDNA or gDNA that made up the material.

Using immunoSEQ multiplex PCR, the repertoire was profiled, and TCRdb retains in-frame clones only, with some absent. The sample includes roughly 40,000 clones, 86% of them seen just once. Sequencing input: peripheral blood. The sequence came from a man between 45 and 60 years old in a cohort sampled during active COVID-19. The J gene is TRBJ2-7, the V gene TRBV27; 12 nucleotides agree with TRBD2. The CDR3 is CASRLAGGNYEQYF. CDR3 coding DNA: TGTGCGAGCAGGCTAGCGGGGGGGAACTACGAGCAGTACTTC.